This paragraph covers one TCR beta chain sequence. Germline CDR1 and CDR2: GTSNPN and SVGIG (reference sequence). The length of the CDR3 is 14 residues. V was pared by 4 bases and J by 3 bases, with 15 bases between. The protocol was immunoSEQ multiplex PCR, while the TCRdb copy is restricted to in-frame clones and leaves out a portion. The repertoire holds 2 million to 2.5 million clones, with 95% as singletons. This sample is drawn from a study of shared clonotypes between healthy human individuals. The TCR comes from a man in his late teens or twenties in good health. Sequencing was done on a sample of naive CD4+ T cells sorted from blood. Subset described: CD45RA+ positively selected. V is TRBV30 and J is TRBJ1-2; D is unresolved. In nucleotides, the CDR3 is TGTGCCTGGACCTCAGGATCCCTAGACTATGGCTACACCTTC. Translated, it gives CAWTSGSLDYGYTF.